Listed here are 26 T cell receptor beta chains from one sample, sequenced in a study of immune cell composition in non-small cell lung cancer. Sequencing was performed with immunoSEQ multiplex PCR; in TCRdb, only in-frame clones are kept and a portion is missing. The sample has about 4,000 clones; about 68% are singletons. Sequencing was performed on lung tumor tissue. The source is a human donor with non-small cell lung cancer.

This clone turned up a few times. The gene calls are TRBV6-6 and TRBJ1-1; D may be TRBD1 (5 bases). Trimming removed 5 bases from V and 7 bases from J, with 11 bases in between. There are 12 residues in the CDR3. Per the germline V gene, CDR1 is MNHNY and CDR2 is SVGAGI (reference sequence). CDR3 sequence reads: CASSPRGGEAFF. The CDR3 DNA reads as TGTGCCAGCAGTCCCCGGGGGGGTGAAGCTTTCTTT.

This clone was observed a few times. The CDR3 DNA reads TGCGCCAGCAGCCAAGATGGTGAGACAGGGATCCCCTACGAGCAGTACTTC. This gives the protein CASSQDGETGIPYEQYF. V usage is TRBV4-3 and J usage is TRBJ2-7; the match to TRBD1 covers 7 bases. Germline CDR1 is LGHNA and CDR2 is YSLEER. This CDR3 comprises 17 residues. The J segment lost 2 bases and the V segment lost 0 bases, leaving 10 bases of the junction unmatched.

The DNA for the CDR3 is TGTGCCATCAGTGAGTCGTTGACCCAGCGCGAGCAGTACTTC. It is translated as CAISESLTQREQYF. The rearrangement links TRBV10-3 to TRBJ2-7; D unresolved. CDR1 ENHRY and CDR2 SYGVKD come from the germline V gene. Trimming took 0 bases from V and 6 from J, leaving 12 bases between them. This CDR3 contains 14 residues.

The chain links TRBV10-3 to TRBJ1-2, with D perhaps matching TRBD1 (6 bases). The CDR3 sequence is 15 residues long. CDR1 and CDR2 from the germline V gene are ENHRY and SYGVKD. Trimming shortened V by 6 bases and J by 10 bases, and 24 bases separated the two germline ends. The CDR3 region has the DNA TGTGCCATCAGGCGGACAGCCCCAGCAACCCTTACCTACACCTTC. Amino acids: CAIRRTAPATLTYTF.

The V and J genes are TRBV7-9 and TRBJ2-2, with unresolved D. Germline V gives CDR1 SEHNR, CDR2 FQNEAQ (reference sequence). This CDR3 has 12 amino acids. V was pared by 5 bases and J by 1 base, with 2 bases between. The CDR3 DNA sequence: TGTGCCAGCAGCAAGAACACCGGGGAGCTGTTTTTT. Translated, it gives CASSKNTGELFF.

The chain is built from TRBV6-5 and TRBJ1-4; a possible D gene is TRBD1 (6 bases). The V gene's germline CDR1 is MNHEY and CDR2 SVGAGI. Deletions cut 6 bases from V and 8 bases from J, with 16 bases between. The CDR3 extends over 14 amino acids. The CDR3 DNA follows: TGTGCCAGCAGATTCTTACAGGGTACCGAAAAACTGTTTTTT. Translated, it gives CASRFLQGTEKLFF.

The V and J genes are TRBV7-3 and TRBJ2-1, with 7 positions matching TRBD1. The CDR3 loop spans 14 amino acids. CDR1 is SGHTA, CDR2 FQGTGA, per germline. The V and J ends lost 5 bases and 5 bases, in that order; junction bases with no gene match: 6. CDR3 DNA sequence: TGTGCCAGCAGCCTAGGGGGCTTGAACAATGAGCAGTTCTTC. As protein: CASSLGGLNNEQFF.

In this sample, this clone turned up a few times. The chain couples TRBV19 to TRBJ2-7; 8 bases agree with TRBD1. Germline V gives CDR1 LNHDA, CDR2 SQIVND (reference sequence). The length of the CDR3 is 13 residues. The CDR3 loop is CATNRGVGYEQYF. The CDR3 DNA reads TGTGCTACGAACAGGGGGGTGGGCTACGAGCAGTACTTC. Full variable domain (outside the CDR3, taken from reference TRBV19 and TRBJ2-7): DGGITQSPKYLFRKEGQNVTLSCEQNLNHDAMYWYRQDPGQGLRLIYYSQIVNDFQKGDIAEGYSVSREKKESFPLTVTSAQKNPTAFYLCATNRGVGYEQYFGPGTRLTVT.

In this sample, this clone turned up a few times. V is TRBV4-1 and J is TRBJ1-1, with 9 bases matching TRBD1. V shed 5 bases and J 3 bases; nucleotides not matched to a gene: 7. Looked up from germline, CDR1 is MGHRA and CDR2 is YSYEKL. The CDR3 sequence is 15 residues long. The CDR3 sequence: CASSADRGVDTEAFF. The CDR3 DNA is TGCGCCAGCAGCGCGGACAGGGGAGTGGACACTGAAGCTTTCTTT.

V and J are TRBV7-2 and TRBJ2-1; possibly TRBD2 for D (6 bases). The CDR3 has 14 amino acids. CDR1 and CDR2 (germline): SGHTA, FQGNSA. Trimming removed 3 bases at V and 4 bases at J, with 10 bases between. The CDR3 sequence is CASSLPGTYNEQFF. CDR3 DNA: TGTGCCAGCAGCTTGCCGGGGACTTACAATGAGCAGTTCTTC.

This chain uses TRBV11-2 with TRBJ1-4; 9 nucleotides align to TRBD1. Germline V gene data show CDR1 as SGHAT and CDR2 as FQNNGV. Unmatched junction bases numbered 4, after V lost 0 bases and J lost 5 bases. CDR3 length: 16 amino acids. The CDR3, as DNA: TGTGCCAGCAGCTTAGACGGGACAGGGTGGAATGAAAAACTGTTTTTT. This sequence encodes CASSLDGTGWNEKLFF.

This clone has only a few counts. The chain recombines TRBV5-4 with TRBJ2-3, with D maybe TRBD2 (6 bases). The CDR3 totals 15 residues. Deletions cut 3 bases from V and 6 bases from J, with 17 bases between. CDR1 is SGHNT, CDR2 YYREEE, per germline (reference sequence). CDR3 loop: CASSSPGGSGDTQYF. CDR3 coding DNA: TGTGCCAGCAGCTCACCTGGGGGGTCTGGGGATACGCAGTATTTT.

This clone qualifies as large. The chain employs TRBV7-2 and TRBJ2-1, with a weak D call TRBD2 (7 bases). V lost 2 bases and J lost 9, with 17 bases in between. This CDR3 has 15 residues. CDR1 SGHTA and CDR2 FQGNSA come from the germline V gene. The CDR3 sequence: CASSLYDGGQGEQFF. For the CDR3, the DNA is TGTGCCAGCAGCTTATATGACGGGGGGCAGGGTGAGCAGTTCTTC.

CDR3 bases: TGCGCCAGCAGCCAAGTGGCCGGGAGTGGTTACAATGAGCAGTTCTTC. Protein product: CASSQVAGSGYNEQFF. The rearrangement uses TRBV4-3 and TRBJ2-1; a weak D match, TRBD2 (6 bases). The CDR3 sequence is 16 residues long. Germline loops: CDR1 LGHNA, CDR2 YSLEER. V dropped 1 base and J dropped 4 bases, with 14 bases sitting between them.

The V call is TRBV28, the J call TRBJ1-5; 8 bases match TRBD1. There are 15 residues in the CDR3. CDR1 is MDHEN and CDR2 is SYDVKM in the germline V gene. V trimming: 4 bases; J trimming: 0 bases; junction bases outside the gene matches: 2. Here the CDR3 reads CASSSGQVSNQPQHF. CDR3 sequence (DNA): TGTGCCAGCAGTTCGGGACAGGTTAGCAATCAGCCCCAGCATTTT.

The chain uses TRBV7-2 and TRBJ2-2; D is unclear. The CDR3 is made up of 15 amino acids. With 3 bases removed from V and 0 bases from J, the gap between germline ends came to 8 bases. The germline V gene has CDR1 SGHTA and CDR2 FQGNSA. The CDR3 sequence: CASSLSRTNTGELFF. Written as DNA, the CDR3 is TGTGCCAGCAGCTTGAGCAGAACGAACACCGGGGAGCTGTTTTTT.

This chain uses TRBV2 with TRBJ2-2; TRBD2 agrees at 11 bases. J gave up 5 bases and V 7 bases, and 6 bases lay outside the gene matches. Germline V gene lookup returns CDR1 SNHLY and CDR2 FYNNEI. CDR3 length: 15 amino acids. CDR3 in DNA: TGTGCCAGCAAGATACTAGCGGGGGTAACCGGGGAGCTGTTTTTT. Translated: CASKILAGVTGELFF.

The chain uses TRBV19 and TRBJ2-3, with 8 nucleotides matching TRBD1. Germline V gene sequence: CDR1 LNHDA, CDR2 SQIVND (reference sequence). This CDR3 has 15 amino acids. V gave up 4 bases and J gave up 1 base; unmatched junction bases: 4. The CDR3 sequence is CASSSSQGGTDTQYF. DNA of the CDR3: TGTGCCAGTAGTAGTTCACAGGGGGGCACAGATACGCAGTATTTT.

This clone turned up a few times. The rearrangement joins TRBV28 to TRBJ2-2, with TRBD2 identical over 7 bases. With 1 base clipped from V and 6 bases from J, the junction kept 5 bases outside the gene matches. The germline CDR1 and CDR2 sequences are MDHEN and SYDVKM. The CDR3 covers 15 residues. The DNA of the CDR3 is TGTGCCAGCAGTTTATTCACCCGGGGGGCCGGGGAGCTGTTTTTT. Protein product: CASSLFTRGAGELFF.

The genes are TRBV11-2 and TRBJ1-6; no clear D gene. Trimming took off 3 bases at V and 7 bases at J, with 13 bases between the two ends. The CDR3 spans 15 residues. Germline CDR1 SGHAT, CDR2 FQNNGV. The CDR3 nucleotides read TGTGCCAGCAGCTTGATAGCGTTCAACAATTCACCCCTCCACTTT. Translated, it gives CASSLIAFNNSPLHF.

The chain carries TRBV5-5 and TRBJ2-2, with a tentative D call TRBD1 (6 bases). In germline, CDR1 is SGHKS, CDR2 YYEKEE (reference sequence). The CDR3 consists of 13 residues. V lost 4 bases and J lost 7, with 11 bases in between. In DNA form, the CDR3 reads TGTGCCAGCAGCCCCACAGGGTACGGGGAGCTGTTTTTT. It encodes CASSPTGYGELFF.

This chain uses TRBV9 with TRBJ2-5, with a weak D call TRBD1 (6 bases). Per germline, CDR1 SGDLS and CDR2 YYNGEE. The CDR3 totals 14 residues. Trimming pared 4 bases from V and 5 bases from J, leaving 15 bases between. CDR3 in DNA: TGTGCCAGCAGCCTCAGGGGAAGGGAGGAGACCCAGTACTTC. This translates into CASSLRGREETQYF.

In this sample, this clone turned up a few times. The rearrangement links TRBV27 to TRBJ2-2; a weak D match, TRBD1 (6 bases). CDR1 and CDR2 from the germline V gene are MNHEY and SMNVEV (reference sequence). Trimming took 7 bases from V and 1 from J, leaving 16 bases between them. The CDR3 sequence is 16 residues long. The CDR3 region is CASTIQGRLNTGELFF. The CDR3 coding sequence is TGTGCCAGCACCATCCAGGGGCGGTTGAACACCGGGGAGCTGTTTTTT.

This chain joins TRBV18 and TRBJ2-3, with a tentative D call TRBD1 (5 bases). Germline loops: CDR1 KGHSH, CDR2 LQKENI. Trimming shortened V by 5 bases and J by 1 base, and 13 bases separated the two germline ends. The CDR3 is made up of 15 amino acids. The CDR3: CASSGSGIGTDTQYF. The CDR3 DNA reads TGTGCCAGCTCAGGCTCAGGGATTGGCACAGATACGCAGTATTTT.

This chain joins TRBV7-2 and TRBJ1-4; the D gene is possibly TRBD1 (5 bases). Germline lookup yields CDR1 SGHTA and CDR2 FQGNSA. This CDR3 contains 16 residues. Trimming removed 5 bases at V and 5 bases at J, with 18 bases between. The CDR3 loop is CASSQDLLGPNEKLFF. CDR3 nucleotides: TGTGCCAGCAGCCAAGATTTATTGGGGCCGAATGAAAAACTGTTTTTT.

In its sample, this clone was seen a few times. V gene TRBV11-1 combines with J gene TRBJ1-5; TRBD1 matches 8 bases. Trimming removed 3 bases from V and 4 bases from J; junction bases left unmatched: 11. CDR1 and CDR2 (germline): SGHAT, FQDESV (reference sequence). The CDR3 has 17 residues. The chain's CDR3 is CASSFSPDRGGNQPQHF. CDR3 sequence (DNA): TGTGCCAGCAGCTTTAGCCCTGACAGGGGAGGAAATCAGCCCCAGCATTTT. Filled out from reference TRBV11-1 and TRBJ1-5, the complete variable domain reads EAEVAQSPRYKITEKSQAVAFWCDPISGHATLYWYRQILGQGPELLVQFQDESVVDDSQLPKDRFSAERLKGVDSTLKIQPAELGDSAMYLCASSFSPDRGGNQPQHFGDGTRLSIL.